Below, one T cell receptor (beta chain) is given with its context. Its antigen is as yet unknown. This entry is derived from a study of shared clonotypes between healthy human individuals. Across the whole study: Per-donor plates numbered three CD4 naive, three CD4 memory, two CD8 naive and one CD8 memory.

The healthy adult donors were HIV-negative and reported no recent acute infections or vaccinations. The CDR3 totals 15 residues. Germline V gene sequence: CDR1 MNHEY, CDR2 SVGAGI. With V trimmed by 0 bases and J by 5 bases, 6 bases remained unmatched. Repertoires were generated with immunoSEQ multiplex PCR, while TCRdb's copy carries only in-frame clones and drops some. The sample lists around 2.5 million clones; roughly 93% were seen once. Broader study findings: It was anticipated that sequencing depth would influence how many clonotypes donors shared. Clonotypes shared by all four sorted-subset donors had higher generation probabilities than non-shared clonotypes.

Sample: naive CD4+ T cells from PBMCs. Regarding subset: CD45RA+ positively selected. The chain links TRBV6-5 to TRBJ2-7; TRBD1 agrees at 8 bases. The receptor was derived from a man younger than 35 in good health. Some clones in this sample may be carry-over from other donors' samples. The CDR3 loop is CASSYSGTGYNEQYF. The CDR3 DNA reads as TGTGCCAGCAGTTACTCCGGGACAGGCTATAACGAGCAGTACTTC.